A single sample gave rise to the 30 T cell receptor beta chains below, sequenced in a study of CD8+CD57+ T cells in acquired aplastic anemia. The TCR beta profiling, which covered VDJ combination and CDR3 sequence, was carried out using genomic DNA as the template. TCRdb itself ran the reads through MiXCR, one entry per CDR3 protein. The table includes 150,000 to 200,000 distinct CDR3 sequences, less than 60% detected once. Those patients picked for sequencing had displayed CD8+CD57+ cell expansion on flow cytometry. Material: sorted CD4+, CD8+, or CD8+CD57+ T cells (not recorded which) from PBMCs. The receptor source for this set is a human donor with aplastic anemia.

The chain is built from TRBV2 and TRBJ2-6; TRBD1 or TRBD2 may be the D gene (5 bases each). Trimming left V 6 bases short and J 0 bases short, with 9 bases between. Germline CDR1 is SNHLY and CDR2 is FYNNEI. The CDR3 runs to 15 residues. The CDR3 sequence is CASRAGSSGANVLTF. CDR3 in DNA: TGTGCCAGCAGAGCAGGGAGCTCTGGGGCCAACGTCCTGACTTTC. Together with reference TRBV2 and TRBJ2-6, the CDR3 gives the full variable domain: EPEVTQTPSHQVTQMGQEVILRCVPISNHLYFYWYRQILGQKVEFLVSFYNNEISEKSEIFDDQFSVERPDGSNFTLKIRSTKLEDSAMYFCASRAGSSGANVLTFGAGSRLTVL.

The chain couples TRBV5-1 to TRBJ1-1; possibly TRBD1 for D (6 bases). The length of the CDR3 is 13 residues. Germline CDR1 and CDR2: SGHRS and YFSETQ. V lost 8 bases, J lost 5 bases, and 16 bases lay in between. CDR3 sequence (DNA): TGCGCCAGTAAGAGGGGGGTTGGGACTGAAGCTTTCTTT. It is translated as CASKRGVGTEAFF.

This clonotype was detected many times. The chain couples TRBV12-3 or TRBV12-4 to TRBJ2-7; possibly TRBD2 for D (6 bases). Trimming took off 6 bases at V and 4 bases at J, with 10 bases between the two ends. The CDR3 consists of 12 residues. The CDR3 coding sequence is TGTGCCAGCAGCCCCGGACTATACGAGCAGTACTTC. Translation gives CASSPGLYEQYF.

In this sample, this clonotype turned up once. The CDR3 nucleotides are TGTGCCAGCAGTCCCTTAAACAGGGTGCGGACAGATACGCAGTATTTT. Protein: CASSPLNRVRTDTQYF. The chain couples TRBV12-3 or TRBV12-4 to TRBJ2-3; tentative D call: TRBD1 (6 bases). This CDR3 region has 16 residues. Trimming pared 5 bases from V and 3 bases from J, leaving 18 bases between.

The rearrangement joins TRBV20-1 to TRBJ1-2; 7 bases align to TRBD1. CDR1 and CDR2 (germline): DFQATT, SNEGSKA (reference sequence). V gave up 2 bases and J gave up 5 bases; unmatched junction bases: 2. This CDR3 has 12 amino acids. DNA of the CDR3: TGCAGTGCTAGATCGGGACAGTATGGCTACACCTTC. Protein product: CSARSGQYGYTF.

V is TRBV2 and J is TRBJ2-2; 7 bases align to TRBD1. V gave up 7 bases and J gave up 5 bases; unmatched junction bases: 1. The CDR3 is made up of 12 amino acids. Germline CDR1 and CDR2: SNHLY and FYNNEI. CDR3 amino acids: CASTGGTGELFF. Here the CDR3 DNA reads TGTGCCAGCACAGGGGGAACCGGGGAGCTGTTTTTT.

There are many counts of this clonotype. The CDR3 loop reads CASSYRKGWGGTEAFF. The CDR3 bases are TGTGCCAGCAGTTACCGGAAGGGATGGGGTGGCACTGAAGCTTTCTTT. This sequence joins TRBV6-5 and TRBJ1-1; D is undetermined. Trimming took 2 bases from V and 4 from J, leaving 17 bases between them. CDR1 is MNHEY and CDR2 is SVGAGI in the germline V gene. The CDR3 has 16 amino acids.

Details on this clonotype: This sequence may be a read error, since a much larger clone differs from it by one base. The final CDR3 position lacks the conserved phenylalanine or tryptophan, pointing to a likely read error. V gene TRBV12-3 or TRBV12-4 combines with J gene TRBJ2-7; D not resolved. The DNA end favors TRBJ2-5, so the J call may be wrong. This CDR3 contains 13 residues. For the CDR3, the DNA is TGTGCCAGCAGTTTCCGGATTCAAGAGACCCAGTACCTC. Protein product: CASSFRIQETQYL.

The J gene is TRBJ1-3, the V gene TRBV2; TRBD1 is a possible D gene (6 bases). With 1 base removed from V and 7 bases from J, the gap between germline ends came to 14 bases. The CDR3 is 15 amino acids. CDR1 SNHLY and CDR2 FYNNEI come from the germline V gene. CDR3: CASSEVTTGPNTIYF. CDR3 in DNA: TGTGCCAGCAGTGAAGTCACGACAGGACCCAACACCATATATTTT.

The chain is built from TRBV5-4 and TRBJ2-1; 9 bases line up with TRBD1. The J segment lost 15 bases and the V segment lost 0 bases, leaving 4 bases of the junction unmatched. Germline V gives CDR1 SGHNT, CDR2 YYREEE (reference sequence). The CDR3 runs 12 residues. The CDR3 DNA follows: TGTGCCAGCAGCTTGGTAGGGACAGGGTTGTTCTTC. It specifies CASSLVGTGLFF.

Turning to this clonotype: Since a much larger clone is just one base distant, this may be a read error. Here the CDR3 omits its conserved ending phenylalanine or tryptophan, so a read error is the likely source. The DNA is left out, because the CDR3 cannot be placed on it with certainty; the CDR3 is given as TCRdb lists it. The CDR3 sequence: CSAAALTGPNEASL. The V and J genes are TRBV20-1 and TRBJ1-1; the table's D call, TRBD1, was not checked against the DNA. The CDR3 contains 14 residues when both ends are counted. Germline V gene data show CDR1 as DFQATT and CDR2 as SNEGSKA (reference sequence).

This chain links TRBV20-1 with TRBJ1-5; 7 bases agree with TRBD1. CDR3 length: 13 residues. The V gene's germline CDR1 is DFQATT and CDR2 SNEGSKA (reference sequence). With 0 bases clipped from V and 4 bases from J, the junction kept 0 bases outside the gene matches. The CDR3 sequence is CSARETGNQPQHF. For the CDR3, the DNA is TGCAGTGCTAGAGAGACAGGGAATCAGCCCCAGCATTTT.

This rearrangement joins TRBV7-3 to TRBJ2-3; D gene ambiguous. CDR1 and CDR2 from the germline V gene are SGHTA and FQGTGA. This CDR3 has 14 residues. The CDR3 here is CAMLLPGGTDTQYF. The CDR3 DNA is TGTGCTATGTTGCTACCAGGTGGCACAGATACGCAGTATTTT.

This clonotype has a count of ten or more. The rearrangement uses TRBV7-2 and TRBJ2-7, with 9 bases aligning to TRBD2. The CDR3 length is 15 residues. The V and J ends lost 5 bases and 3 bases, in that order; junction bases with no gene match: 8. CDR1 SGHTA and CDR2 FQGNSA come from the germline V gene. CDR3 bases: TGTGCCAGCAGCCGCGGACTAGCGCCAAACTACGAGCAGTACTTC. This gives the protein CASSRGLAPNYEQYF.

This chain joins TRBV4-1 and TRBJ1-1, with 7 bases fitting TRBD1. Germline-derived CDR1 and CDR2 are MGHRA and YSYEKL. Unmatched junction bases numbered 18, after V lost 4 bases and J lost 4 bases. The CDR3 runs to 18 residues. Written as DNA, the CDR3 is TGCGCCAGCAGCCCCTTGATTTTGGGGACAGATTCTAGCACTGAAGCTTTCTTT. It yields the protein CASSPLILGTDSSTEAFF.

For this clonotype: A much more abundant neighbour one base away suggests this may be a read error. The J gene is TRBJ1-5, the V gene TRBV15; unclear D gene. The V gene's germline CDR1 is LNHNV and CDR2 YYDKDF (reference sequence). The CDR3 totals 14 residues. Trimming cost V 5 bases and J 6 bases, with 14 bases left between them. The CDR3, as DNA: TGTGCCACCAGCCCCTGGAGCGAGGGTCAGCCCCAGCATTTT. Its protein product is CATSPWSEGQPQHF.

The CDR3 here is CASTRQGTKEQYF. The CDR3 DNA follows: TGTGCCAGCACTCGACAGGGGACTAAAGAGCAGTACTTC. The chain recombines TRBV2 with TRBJ2-7; tentatively, D is TRBD1 (8 bases). Trimming stripped 7 bases from V and 7 bases from J, with 17 bases between. This CDR3 spans 13 amino acids. Germline V CDR1 and CDR2: SNHLY, FYNNEI.

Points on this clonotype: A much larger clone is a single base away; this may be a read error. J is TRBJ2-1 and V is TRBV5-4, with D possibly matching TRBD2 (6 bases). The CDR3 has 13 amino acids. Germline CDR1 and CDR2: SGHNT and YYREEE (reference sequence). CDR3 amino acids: CASSLDGGSERFF. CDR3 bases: TGTGCCAGCAGCTTGGATGGAGGGAGTGAGCGGTTCTTC.

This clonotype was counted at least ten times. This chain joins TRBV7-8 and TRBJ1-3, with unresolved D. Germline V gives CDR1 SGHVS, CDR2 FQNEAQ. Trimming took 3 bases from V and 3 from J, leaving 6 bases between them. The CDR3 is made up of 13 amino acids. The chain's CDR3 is CASSFKVGNTIYF. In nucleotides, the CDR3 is TGTGCCAGCAGCTTCAAGGTTGGAAACACCATATATTTT.

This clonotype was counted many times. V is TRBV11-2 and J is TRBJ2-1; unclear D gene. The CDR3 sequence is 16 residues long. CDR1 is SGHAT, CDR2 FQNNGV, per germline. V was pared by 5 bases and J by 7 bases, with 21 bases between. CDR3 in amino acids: CASSPLGPPKMNEQFF. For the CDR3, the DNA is TGTGCCAGCAGCCCTCTCGGACCACCCAAGATGAATGAGCAGTTCTTC. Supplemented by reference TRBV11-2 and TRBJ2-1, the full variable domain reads EAGVAQSPRYKIIEKRQSVAFWCNPISGHATLYWYQQILGQGPKLLIQFQNNGVVDDSQLPKDRFSAERLKGVDSTLKIQPAKLEDSAVYLCASSPLGPPKMNEQFFGPGTRLTVL.

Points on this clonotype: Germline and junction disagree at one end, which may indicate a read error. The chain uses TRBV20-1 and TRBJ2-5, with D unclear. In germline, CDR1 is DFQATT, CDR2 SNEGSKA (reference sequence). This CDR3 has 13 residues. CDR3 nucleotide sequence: TGCAGTGCTACTTACCCCGACCAAGAGGCCCAGTACTTC. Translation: CSATYPDQEAQYF.

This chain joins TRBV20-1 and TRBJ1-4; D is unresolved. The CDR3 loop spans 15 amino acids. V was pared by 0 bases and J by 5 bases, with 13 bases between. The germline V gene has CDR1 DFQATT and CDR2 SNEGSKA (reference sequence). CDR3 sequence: CSARDTGRNNEKLFF. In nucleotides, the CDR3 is TGCAGTGCTAGAGATACCGGCAGGAACAATGAAAAACTGTTTTTT.

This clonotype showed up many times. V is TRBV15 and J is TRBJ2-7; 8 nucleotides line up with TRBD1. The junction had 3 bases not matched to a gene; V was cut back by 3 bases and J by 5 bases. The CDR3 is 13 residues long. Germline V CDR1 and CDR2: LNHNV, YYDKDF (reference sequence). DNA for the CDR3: TGTGCCACCAGCAGGACAGGGGACCACGAGCAGTACTTC. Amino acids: CATSRTGDHEQYF.

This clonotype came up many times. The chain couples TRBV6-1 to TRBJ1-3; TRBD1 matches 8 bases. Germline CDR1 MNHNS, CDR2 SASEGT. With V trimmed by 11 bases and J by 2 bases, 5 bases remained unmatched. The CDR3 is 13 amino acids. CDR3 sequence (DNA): TGTGCCGCGACGACAGGGGCTGGAAACACCATATATTTT. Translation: CAATTGAGNTIYF.

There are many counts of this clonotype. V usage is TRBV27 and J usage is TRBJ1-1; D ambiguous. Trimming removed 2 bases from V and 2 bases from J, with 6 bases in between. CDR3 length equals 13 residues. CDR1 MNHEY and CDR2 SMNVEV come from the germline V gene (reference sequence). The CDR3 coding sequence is TGTGCCAGCAGTTTAGCCAGCAACACTGAAGCTTTCTTT. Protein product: CASSLASNTEAFF.

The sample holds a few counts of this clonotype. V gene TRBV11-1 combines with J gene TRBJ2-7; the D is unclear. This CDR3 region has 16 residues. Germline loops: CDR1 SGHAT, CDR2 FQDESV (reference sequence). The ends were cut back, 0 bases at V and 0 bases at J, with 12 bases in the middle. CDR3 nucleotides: TGTGCCAGCAGCTTAGCGTCTGGGTTCAGCTCCTACGAGCAGTACTTC. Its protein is CASSLASGFSSYEQYF.

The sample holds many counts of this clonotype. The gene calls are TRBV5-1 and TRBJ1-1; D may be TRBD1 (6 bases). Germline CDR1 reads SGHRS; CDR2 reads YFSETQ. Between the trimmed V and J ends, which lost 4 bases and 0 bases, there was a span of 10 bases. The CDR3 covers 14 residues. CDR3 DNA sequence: TGCGCCAGCAGCCGGGAGGGGGTGAACACTGAAGCTTTCTTT. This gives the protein CASSREGVNTEAFF.

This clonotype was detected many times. Written as DNA, the CDR3 is TGTGCCAGCAGCCCGGGACTTACTTACAGAGAGCAGTTCTTC. Translated: CASSPGLTYREQFF. This chain uses TRBV2 with TRBJ2-1; D is possibly TRBD2 (6 bases). Between the trimmed V and J ends, which lost 6 bases and 10 bases, there was a span of 19 bases. The CDR3 covers 14 residues. Germline V gives CDR1 SNHLY, CDR2 FYNNEI.

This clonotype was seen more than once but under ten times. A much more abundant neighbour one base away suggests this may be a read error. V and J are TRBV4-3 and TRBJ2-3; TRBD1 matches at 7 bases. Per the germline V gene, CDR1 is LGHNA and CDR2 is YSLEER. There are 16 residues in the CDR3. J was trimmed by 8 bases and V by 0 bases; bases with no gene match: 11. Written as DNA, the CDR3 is TGCGCCAGCAGCCAAGATGACGGGCAGGGGGAAGGTACGCAGTATTTT. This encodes CASSQDDGQGEGTQYF.

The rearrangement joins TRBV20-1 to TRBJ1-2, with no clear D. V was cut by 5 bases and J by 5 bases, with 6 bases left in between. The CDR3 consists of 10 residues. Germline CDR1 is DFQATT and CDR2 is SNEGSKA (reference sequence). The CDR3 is CSAYGYGYTF. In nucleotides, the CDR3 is TGCAGTGCTTACGGGTATGGCTACACCTTC.